Ten or more counts support the clone carrying this T cell receptor beta chain. Its antigen is undetermined. The data originate from a study of read filtering for tumor transcriptome and immune sequencing. The library was built from roughly 400 ng RNA with molecular barcoded adaptors for alpha/delta and beta/gamma chains. TCRdb fed the reads into MiXCR, producing one record per CDR3 protein. The sample consists of some 40,000 distinct CDR3 sequences, 11% to 15% of them appearing once. Whole-study findings and limits: Approximately 82% of IR-seq clonotypes had one read, totaling around 3.5% of reads; RNA-seq: 74.6% and 44.6%.

The CDR3 has 14 residues. From germline, CDR1 is DFQATT and CDR2 SNEGSKA (reference sequence). Trimming cost V 5 bases and J 3 bases, with 14 bases left between them. Every patient had bone marrow sampled while the disease was active. Material: a population of CD138-negative cells sorted from bone marrow. The rearrangement joins TRBV20-1 to TRBJ2-1; possibly TRBD1 for D (6 bases). The receptor's source is a donor at least 40 years old with multiple myeloma. The CDR3 DNA reads as TGCAGTGCTCAGACAGGTGAGAGCTACAATGAGCAGTTCTTC. Protein product: CSAQTGESYNEQFF.